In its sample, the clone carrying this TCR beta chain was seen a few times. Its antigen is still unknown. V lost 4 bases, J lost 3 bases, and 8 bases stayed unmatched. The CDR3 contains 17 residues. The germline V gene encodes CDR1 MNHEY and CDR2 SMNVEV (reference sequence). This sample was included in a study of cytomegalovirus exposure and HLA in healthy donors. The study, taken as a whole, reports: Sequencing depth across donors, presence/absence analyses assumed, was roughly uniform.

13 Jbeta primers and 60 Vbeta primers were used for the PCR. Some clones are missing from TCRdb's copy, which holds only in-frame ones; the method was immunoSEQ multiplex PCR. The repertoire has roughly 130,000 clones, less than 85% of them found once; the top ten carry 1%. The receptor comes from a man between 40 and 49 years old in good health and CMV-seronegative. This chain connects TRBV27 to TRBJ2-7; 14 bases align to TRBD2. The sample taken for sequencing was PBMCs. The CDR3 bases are TGTGCCAGCAGTTCACCGGGACTAGCGGGAGTAGTCTACGAGCAGTACTTC. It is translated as CASSSPGLAGVVYEQYF.